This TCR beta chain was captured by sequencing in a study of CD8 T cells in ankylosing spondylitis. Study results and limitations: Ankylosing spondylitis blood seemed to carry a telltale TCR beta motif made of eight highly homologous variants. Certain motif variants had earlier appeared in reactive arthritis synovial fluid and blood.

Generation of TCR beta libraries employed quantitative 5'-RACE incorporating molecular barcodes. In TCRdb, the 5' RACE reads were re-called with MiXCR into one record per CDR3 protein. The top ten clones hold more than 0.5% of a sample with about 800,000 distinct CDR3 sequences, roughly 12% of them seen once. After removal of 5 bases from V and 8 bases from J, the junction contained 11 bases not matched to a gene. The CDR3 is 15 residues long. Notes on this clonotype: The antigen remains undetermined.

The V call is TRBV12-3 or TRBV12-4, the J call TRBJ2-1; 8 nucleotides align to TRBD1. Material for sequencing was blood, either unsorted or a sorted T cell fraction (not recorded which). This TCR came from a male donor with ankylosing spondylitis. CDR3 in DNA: TGTGCCAGCAGTCGACCCGACAGGGGTAGGGATGAGCAGTTCTTC. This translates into CASSRPDRGRDEQFF.